This paragraph reports one TCR beta chain. The record originates from a study of blood T cell repertoires in COVID-19. Looking at the study overall: There were acute and convalescent COVID-19 samples, and they came from the United States, Italy and Spain. PBMCs, B-cell-depleted T cells, or T cells provided the cDNA or gDNA that made up the material.

Authors' methods: Reference gene primer amplification gave estimated nucleated cell counts. Sequencing used immunoSEQ multiplex PCR; TCRdb keeps in-frame clones, though not all of them. V and J calls and clone size are copied from that table; D and trimming were computed from the DNA. In the table there are over 200,000 clones, under 90% of which are singletons. Across about two dozen US areas, participants ranged in age from roughly 18 to 95 years. The CDR3 runs 13 residues. The V gene lost 4 bases and the J gene lost 3 bases, with 8 bases spanning the gap. Germline V gene data show CDR1 as SGHNT and CDR2 as YYREEE (reference sequence).

Material for sequencing was PBMCs or T cells enriched from blood (not recorded which). The source is a man younger than 35 who had recovered from COVID-19. The rearrangement links TRBV5-4 to TRBJ2-1; D perhaps matches TRBD2 (5 bases). CDR3 DNA sequence: TGTGCCAGCAGCCGGGCGGGCTACAATGAGCAGTTCTTC. This sequence encodes CASSRAGYNEQFF. The whole variable domain, filled in from reference TRBV5-4 and TRBJ2-1, reads ETGVTQSPTHLIKTRGQQVTLRCSSQSGHNTVSWYQQALGQGPQFIFQYYREEENGRGNFPPRFSGLQFPNYSSELNVNALELDDSALYLCASSRAGYNEQFFGPGTRLTVL.